This is a list of T cell receptor beta chains from one sample in a study of blood T cell repertoires in COVID-19. TCRdb's copy holds only in-frame clones and misses some; the assay was immunoSEQ multiplex PCR. The sample has 50,000 or so clones; 85% to 90% are singletons. The sequenced sample was peripheral blood. Receptors originate from a human donor in a cohort sampled during active COVID-19. CDR3s include the opening cysteine and the closing phenylalanine or tryptophan. The order of the fields is V gene, J gene, D gene, CDR3 protein, CDR3 DNA. The D gene is left open where the match is weak.

TRBV11-3	TRBJ2-5	NA	CASSPEVQETQYF	TGTGCCAGCAGCCCCGAGGTACAAGAGACCCAGTACTTC
TRBV6-7	TRBJ1-4	NA	CASSDFLPGTNEKLFF	TGTGCCAGCAGTGACTTCTTACCCGGAACTAATGAAAAACTGTTTTTT
TRBV5-4	TRBJ2-2	TRBD2	CASSLELAGVATGELFF	TGTGCCAGCAGCTTGGAACTAGCGGGAGTAGCCACCGGGGAGCTGTTTTTT
TRBV4-3	TRBJ1-1	NA	CASSQEWGQNTEAFF	TGCGCCAGCAGCCAAGAATGGGGCCAGAACACTGAAGCTTTCTTT
TRBV25-1	TRBJ2-7	NA	CASRSHYEQYF	TGTGCCAGCAGGTCCCACTACGAGCAGTACTTC
TRBV24-1	TRBJ1-2	NA	CATSDSGLPPGGYTF	TGTGCCACCAGTGATTCCGGGCTTCCTCCGGGGGGCTACACCTTC
TRBV6-1	TRBJ1-1	NA	CASSDGEGTEAFF	TGTGCCAGCAGTGATGGGGAGGGGACTGAAGCTTTCTTT
TRBV3-1/TRBV3-2	TRBJ2-1	TRBD1	CASSPRTGDYNEQFF	TGTGCCAGCAGCCCTCGGACAGGGGACTACAATGAGCAGTTCTTC
TRBV19	TRBJ1-2	NA	CASTRDLDGYTF	TGTGCCAGTACGAGGGATCTAGATGGCTACACCTTC
TRBV7-6	TRBJ2-3	TRBD2	CASSPWTSGGTDTQYF	TGTGCCAGCAGCCCGTGGACTAGCGGGGGAACAGATACGCAGTATTTT
TRBV6-5	TRBJ2-1	NA	CASSPKLQGLNEQFF	TGTGCCAGCAGTCCAAAGCTACAGGGCCTCAATGAGCAGTTCTTC
TRBV2	TRBJ2-3	NA	CASSFEQMEGDTQYF	TGTGCCAGCAGTTTCGAGCAGATGGAGGGGGATACGCAGTATTTT